The rows below give T cell receptor beta chains drawn from one sample of a study of glioma-infiltrating T cells after dendritic cell vaccination. Sequenced by immunoSEQ multiplex PCR; TCRdb stores in-frame clones only, minus some. The sample lists fewer than 100,000 clones, about nine tenths occurring once. The sample was blood, taken before dendritic cell vaccination. The receptor set was obtained from a human donor with glioblastoma. The CDR3 runs from the conserved cysteine through the conserved F or W. A D gene is named only where the DNA matches it firmly. Clone size is given for some rows only: seen once, a few or many times, or a class if the clone is expanded.

clone_size j_call v_call cdr3_length d_call cdr3_aa cdr3_nt
- TRBJ1-2 TRBV7-6 14 TRBD1 CASSTGQGIYGYTF TGTGCCAGCAGCACGGGACAGGGGATCTATGGCTACACCTTC
- TRBJ1-6 TRBV9 14 - CASSVAVANSPLHF TGTGCCAGCAGCGTAGCCGTAGCCAATTCACCCCTCCACTTT
- TRBJ2-1 TRBV19 15 TRBD2 CASSILAGVRNEQFF TGTGCCAGTAGTATACTAGCGGGGGTTAGGAATGAGCAGTTCTTC
few TRBJ2-1 TRBV6-4 16 TRBD1 CASSPGDSAQIDEQFF TGTGCCAGCAGTCCTGGGGACAGCGCCCAAATTGATGAGCAGTTCTTC
- TRBJ2-2 TRBV2 13 TRBD1 CASRTGYTGELFF TGTGCCAGCAGGACAGGGTACACCGGGGAGCTGTTTTTT
- TRBJ2-1 TRBV2 16 TRBD2 CASSEYGAGVGNEQFF TGTGCCAGCAGTGAATACGGTGCGGGGGTAGGAAATGAGCAGTTCTTC
- TRBJ1-2 TRBV5-6 17 TRBD1 CASSLGQGAGGPYGYTF TGTGCCAGCAGCTTGGGGCAGGGGGCGGGTGGGCCCTATGGCTACACCTTC
- TRBJ2-1 TRBV14 18 - CASSRKLLRERSYNEQFF TGTGCCAGCAGTCGAAAACTACTAAGGGAGAGGTCCTACAATGAGCAGTTCTTC
- TRBJ2-7 TRBV19 15 TRBD1 CASSIAAGGVYEQYF TGTGCCAGTAGTATAGCGGCAGGGGGAGTGTACGAGCAGTACTTC
- TRBJ2-3 TRBV7-7 15 TRBD1 CASSQGTGSTDTQYF TGTGCCAGCAGCCAAGGGACAGGGAGCACAGATACGCAGTATTTT
- TRBJ2-3 TRBV6-4 15 TRBD2 CASTPSSGSTDTQYF TGTGCCAGCACCCCTTCTAGCGGAAGCACAGATACGCAGTATTTT
- TRBJ1-2 TRBV27 16 - CASNRRWPPTNYGYTF TGTGCCAGCAACCGTCGTTGGCCGCCCACTAACTATGGCTACACCTTC
- TRBJ1-6 TRBV19 16 TRBD1 CASSPRQGRWDSPLHF TGTGCCAGTAGTCCCCGACAGGGGAGGTGGGATTCACCCCTCCACTTT
- TRBJ1-1 TRBV11-2 13 - CASSSSRGGEAFF TGTGCCAGCAGCTCGAGTCGGGGTGGTGAAGCTTTCTTT
- TRBJ2-2 TRBV5-6 15 TRBD1 CASSPTGGFAGELFF TGTGCCAGCAGCCCCACAGGGGGATTCGCCGGGGAGCTGTTTTTT
- TRBJ2-3 TRBV7-3 15 - CASSLSSELTDTQYF TGTGCCAGCAGCTTATCTAGCGAACTCACAGATACGCAGTATTTT
- TRBJ2-1 TRBV4-1 18 TRBD2 CASSQEGLAGGPGNEQFF TGCGCCAGCAGCCAAGAGGGACTAGCGGGAGGGCCGGGCAATGAGCAGTTCTTC
- TRBJ1-3 TRBV2 18 TRBD1 CASERATRTGYSGNTIYF TGTGCCAGCGAGAGGGCTACGCGGACAGGCTACTCTGGAAACACCATATATTTT
- TRBJ2-7 TRBV2 11 - CASSSAYEQYF TGTGCCAGCAGTTCTGCCTACGAGCAGTACTTC
- TRBJ2-7 TRBV5-1 13 - CASSGDSSYEQYF TGCGCCAGCAGCGGGGACTCTTCCTACGAGCAGTACTTC
- TRBJ1-2 TRBV28 16 - CASQPAGATSNYGYTF TGTGCCAGCCAACCGGCGGGGGCCACCTCTAACTATGGCTACACCTTC
- TRBJ1-2 TRBV6-6 14 - CASSYGQTNYGYTF TGTGCCAGCAGTTACGGGCAGACTAACTATGGCTACACCTTC
- TRBJ1-3 TRBV30 14 - CAWRQGTSGNTIYF TGTGCCTGGAGGCAGGGAACCTCTGGAAACACCATATATTTT
once TRBJ2-7 TRBV27 15 TRBD1 CASSITGVGSYEQYF TGTGCCAGCAGCATCACAGGGGTTGGGTCCTACGAGCAGTACTTC
- TRBJ1-5 TRBV4-1 14 - CASSQTGYNQPQHF TGCGCCAGCAGCCAAACAGGATACAATCAGCCCCAGCATTTT
- TRBJ1-4 TRBV6-5 13 - CASRTGSNEKLFF TGTGCCAGCAGAACAGGTTCTAATGAAAAACTGTTTTTT
medium-sized TRBJ1-1 TRBV6-5 15 - CASSYPGAGSTEAFF TGTGCCAGCAGTTACCCCGGGGCGGGGAGCACTGAAGCTTTCTTT
- TRBJ1-3 TRBV20-1 11 - CSVYRGNTIYF TGCAGTGTCTACAGGGGAAACACCATATATTTT
few TRBJ1-3 TRBV5-8 17 TRBD1 CASSFYSGTGDRNTIYF TGTGCCAGCAGCTTTTACTCCGGGACAGGGGATAGAAACACCATATATTTT
- TRBJ1-1 TRBV14 14 - CASSQRVQGSEAFF TGTGCCAGCAGCCAACGTGTACAGGGCTCTGAAGCTTTCTTT